This is a list of T cell receptor beta chains from one sample in a study of siplizumab effects on memory and regulatory T cells. Profiled with immunoSEQ multiplex PCR; TCRdb holds only in-frame clones, not every one. The table includes some 65,000 clones, about 87% detected once. Sequencing used Tregs sorted from blood. Receptor source: a human donor in good health. Each CDR3 is given with its conserved first and last residue. A D gene is named only where the DNA matches it firmly. Some rows have no size entry. The others give once, few or many, or a class for an expanded clone.

v_gene: TRBV4-1; d_gene: .; j_gene: TRBJ1-4; abundance: .; CDR3aa: CASSQDPFQNKAEKLFF; CDR3nt: TGCGCCAGCAGCCAAGATCCATTCCAAAACAAGGCTGAAAAACTGTTTTTT
v_gene: TRBV19; d_gene: .; j_gene: TRBJ1-5; abundance: .; CDR3aa: CASGRGGNQPQHF; CDR3nt: TGTGCCAGTGGCCGGGGAGGCAATCAGCCCCAGCATTTT
v_gene: TRBV15; d_gene: .; j_gene: TRBJ1-5; abundance: .; CDR3aa: CATSRTGRDNQPQHF; CDR3nt: TGTGCCACCAGCAGAACAGGGAGGGACAATCAGCCCCAGCATTTT
v_gene: TRBV5-1; d_gene: .; j_gene: TRBJ2-7; abundance: .; CDR3aa: CASSPYGPLYEQYF; CDR3nt: TGCGCCAGCAGCCCCTATGGCCCTCTTTACGAGCAGTACTTC
v_gene: TRBV5-5; d_gene: .; j_gene: TRBJ2-2; abundance: few; CDR3aa: CASSSPGSGELFF; CDR3nt: TGTGCCAGCAGCAGCCCAGGGTCCGGGGAGCTGTTTTTT
v_gene: TRBV27; d_gene: .; j_gene: TRBJ2-3; abundance: few; CDR3aa: CASSLRRGTSTDTQYF; CDR3nt: TGTGCCAGCAGTTTAAGGCGGGGCACTAGCACAGATACGCAGTATTTT
v_gene: TRBV19; d_gene: .; j_gene: TRBJ2-4; abundance: few; CDR3aa: CASGQGLFQYF; CDR3nt: TGTGCCAGTGGCCAGGGATTATTTCAGTACTTC
v_gene: TRBV10-3; d_gene: TRBD2; j_gene: TRBJ2-3; abundance: .; CDR3aa: CAIRPLADTDTQYF; CDR3nt: TGTGCCATCAGGCCACTAGCGGACACAGATACGCAGTATTTT
v_gene: TRBV6-6; d_gene: .; j_gene: TRBJ1-2; abundance: once; CDR3aa: CASSSLTRGVYGYTF; CDR3nt: TGTGCCAGCAGCTCCCTCACACGGGGCGTCTATGGCTACACCTTC
v_gene: TRBV28; d_gene: .; j_gene: TRBJ2-3; abundance: .; CDR3aa: CASSLAGSRDTQYF; CDR3nt: TGTGCCAGCAGTTTGGCAGGGTCAAGAGATACGCAGTATTTT
v_gene: TRBV19; d_gene: TRBD1; j_gene: TRBJ1-3; abundance: once; CDR3aa: CASSIDGGQVRSGNTIYF; CDR3nt: TGTGCCAGTAGTATTGACGGGGGACAGGTTCGGTCTGGAAACACCATATATTTT
v_gene: TRBV15; d_gene: TRBD1; j_gene: TRBJ1-5; abundance: .; CDR3aa: CATSKGTGRNQPQHF; CDR3nt: TGTGCCACCAGCAAAGGGACAGGGAGAAATCAGCCCCAGCATTTT
v_gene: TRBV12-5; d_gene: TRBD1; j_gene: TRBJ1-6; abundance: .; CDR3aa: CASGPTGRNSPLHF; CDR3nt: TGTGCTAGTGGCCCGACAGGGAGAAATTCACCCCTCCACTTT
v_gene: TRBV18; d_gene: .; j_gene: TRBJ2-7; abundance: .; CDR3aa: CASSPGQSEQYF; CDR3nt: TGTGCCAGCTCACCCGGGCAGAGCGAGCAGTACTTC
v_gene: TRBV30; d_gene: .; j_gene: TRBJ1-2; abundance: .; CDR3aa: CAWSVIQVQYGYTF; CDR3nt: TGTGCCTGGAGTGTAATCCAGGTTCAGTATGGCTACACCTTC
v_gene: TRBV30; d_gene: .; j_gene: TRBJ1-5; abundance: once; CDR3aa: CAWSVRGVRKSTPNF; CDR3nt: TGTGCCTGGAGTGTACGAGGGGTCCGAAAATCCACCCCAAATTTT
v_gene: TRBV15; d_gene: .; j_gene: TRBJ2-7; abundance: .; CDR3aa: CATSRVGTRDEQYF; CDR3nt: TGTGCCACCAGCAGAGTGGGGACTCGAGACGAGCAGTACTTC
v_gene: TRBV9; d_gene: .; j_gene: TRBJ1-6; abundance: .; CDR3aa: CASSVGGLRSYNSPLHF; CDR3nt: TGTGCCAGCAGCGTAGGGGGGCTTAGGTCCTATAATTCACCCCTCCACTTT